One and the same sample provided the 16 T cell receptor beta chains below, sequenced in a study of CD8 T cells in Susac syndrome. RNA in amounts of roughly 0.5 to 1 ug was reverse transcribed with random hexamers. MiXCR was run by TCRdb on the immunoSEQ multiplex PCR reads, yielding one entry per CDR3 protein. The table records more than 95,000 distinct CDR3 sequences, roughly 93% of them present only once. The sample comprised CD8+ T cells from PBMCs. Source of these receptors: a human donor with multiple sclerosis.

Here the CDR3 reads CASISRQANQPQHF. CDR3 DNA: TGTGCCAGCATCTCCCGACAGGCCAATCAGCCCCAGCATTTT. The chain is built from TRBV6-6 and TRBJ1-5; tentatively, D is TRBD1 (6 bases). V was cut by 7 bases and J by 3 bases, with 13 bases left in between. The V gene's germline CDR1 is MNHNY and CDR2 SVGAGI (reference sequence). This CDR3 comprises 14 residues.

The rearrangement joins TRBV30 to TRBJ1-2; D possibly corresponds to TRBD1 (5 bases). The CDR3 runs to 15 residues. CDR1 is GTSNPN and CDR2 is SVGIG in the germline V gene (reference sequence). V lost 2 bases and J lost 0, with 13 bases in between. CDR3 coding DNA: TGTGCCTGGAGTTTAAACTTGGGGGCTAACTATGGCTACACCTTC. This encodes CAWSLNLGANYGYTF.

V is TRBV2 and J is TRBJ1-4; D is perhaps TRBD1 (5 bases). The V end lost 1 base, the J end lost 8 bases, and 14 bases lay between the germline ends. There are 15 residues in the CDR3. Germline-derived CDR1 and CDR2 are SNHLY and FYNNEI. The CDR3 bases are TGTGCCAGCAGTGAAGTCCCCCAGGGAGAGGAAAAACTGTTTTTT. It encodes CASSEVPQGEEKLFF.

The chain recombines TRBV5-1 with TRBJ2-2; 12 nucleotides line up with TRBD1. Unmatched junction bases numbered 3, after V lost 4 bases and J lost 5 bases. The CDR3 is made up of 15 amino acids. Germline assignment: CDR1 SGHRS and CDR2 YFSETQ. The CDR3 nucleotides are TGCGCCAGCAGCGGGACAGGGGGCAAGACCGGGGAGCTGTTTTTT. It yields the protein CASSGTGGKTGELFF.

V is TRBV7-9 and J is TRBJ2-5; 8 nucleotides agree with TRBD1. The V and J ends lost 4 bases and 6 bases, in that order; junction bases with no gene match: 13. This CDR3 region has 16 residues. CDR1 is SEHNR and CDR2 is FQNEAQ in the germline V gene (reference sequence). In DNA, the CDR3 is TGTGCCAGCAGCTCCAGACTCGGACAGGGCGTAAAGACCCAGTACTTC. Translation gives CASSSRLGQGVKTQYF.

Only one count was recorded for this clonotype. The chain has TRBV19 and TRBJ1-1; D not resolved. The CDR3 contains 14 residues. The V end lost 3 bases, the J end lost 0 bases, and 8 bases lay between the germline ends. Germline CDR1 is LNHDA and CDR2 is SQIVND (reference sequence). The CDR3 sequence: CASSMTQMNTEAFF. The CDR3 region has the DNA TGTGCCAGTAGTATGACACAAATGAACACTGAAGCTTTCTTT. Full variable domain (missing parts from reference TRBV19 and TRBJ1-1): DGGITQSPKYLFRKEGQNVTLSCEQNLNHDAMYWYRQDPGQGLRLIYYSQIVNDFQKGDIAEGYSVSREKKESFPLTVTSAQKNPTAFYLCASSMTQMNTEAFFGQGTRLTVV.

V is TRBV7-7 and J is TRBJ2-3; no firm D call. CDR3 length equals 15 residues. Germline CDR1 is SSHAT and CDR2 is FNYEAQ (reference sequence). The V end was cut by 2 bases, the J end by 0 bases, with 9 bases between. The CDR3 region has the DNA TGTGCCAGCAGCTTATCCCCGGCTAGCACAGATACGCAGTATTTT. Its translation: CASSLSPASTDTQYF.

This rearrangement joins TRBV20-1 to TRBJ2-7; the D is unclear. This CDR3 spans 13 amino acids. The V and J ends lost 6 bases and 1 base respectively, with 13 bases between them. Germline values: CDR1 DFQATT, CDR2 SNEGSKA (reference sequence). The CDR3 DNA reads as TGCAGTGCGACGGTCGCGGATTCCTACGAGCAGTACTTC. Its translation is CSATVADSYEQYF.

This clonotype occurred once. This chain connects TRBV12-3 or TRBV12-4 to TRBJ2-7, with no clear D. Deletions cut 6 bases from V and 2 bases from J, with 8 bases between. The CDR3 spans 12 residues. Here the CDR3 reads CASSQQPYEQYF. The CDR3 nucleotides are TGTGCCAGCAGCCAACAACCCTACGAGCAGTACTTC.

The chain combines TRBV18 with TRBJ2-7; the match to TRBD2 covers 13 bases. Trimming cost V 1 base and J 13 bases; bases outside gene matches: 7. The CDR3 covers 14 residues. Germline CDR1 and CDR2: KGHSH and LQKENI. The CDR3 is CASSPLPGLAGAYV. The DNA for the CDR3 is TGTGCCAGCTCACCACTCCCTGGACTAGCGGGAGCCTACGTC.

The CDR3 DNA reads TGCGCCAGCAGCGGCTGGGACTGGCCAACAAGGTATGAGCAGTTCTTC. Translated, it gives CASSGWDWPTRYEQFF. The chain couples TRBV5-1 to TRBJ2-1; a weak D match, TRBD2 (6 bases). This CDR3 region has 16 residues. V dropped 4 bases and J dropped 8 bases, with 22 bases sitting between them. Germline CDR1 reads SGHRS; CDR2 reads YFSETQ.

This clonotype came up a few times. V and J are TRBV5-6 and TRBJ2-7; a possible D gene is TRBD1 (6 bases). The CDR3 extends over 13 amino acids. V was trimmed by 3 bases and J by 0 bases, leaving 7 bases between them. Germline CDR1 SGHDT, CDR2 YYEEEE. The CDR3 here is CASSWDNSYEQYF. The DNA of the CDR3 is TGTGCCAGCAGCTGGGACAACTCCTACGAGCAGTACTTC. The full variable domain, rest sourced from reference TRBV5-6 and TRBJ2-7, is DAGVTQSPTHLIKTRGQQVTLRCSPKSGHDTVSWYQQALGQGPQFIFQYYEEEERQRGNFPDRFSGHQFPNYSSELNVNALLLGDSALYLCASSWDNSYEQYFGPGTRLTVT.

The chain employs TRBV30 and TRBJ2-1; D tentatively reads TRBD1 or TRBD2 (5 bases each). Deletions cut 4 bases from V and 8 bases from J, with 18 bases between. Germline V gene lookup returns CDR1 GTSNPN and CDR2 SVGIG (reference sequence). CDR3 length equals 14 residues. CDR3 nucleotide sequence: TGTGCCTGGACCCGGCCCGGGGCGGTATATGAGCAGTTCTTC. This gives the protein CAWTRPGAVYEQFF.

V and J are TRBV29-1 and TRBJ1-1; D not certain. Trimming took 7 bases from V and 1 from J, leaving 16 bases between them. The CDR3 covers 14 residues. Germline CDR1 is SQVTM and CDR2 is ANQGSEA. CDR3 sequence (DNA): TGCAGCGCCGCGGTCCGGATGGGGAACACTGAAGCTTTCTTT. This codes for CSAAVRMGNTEAFF.

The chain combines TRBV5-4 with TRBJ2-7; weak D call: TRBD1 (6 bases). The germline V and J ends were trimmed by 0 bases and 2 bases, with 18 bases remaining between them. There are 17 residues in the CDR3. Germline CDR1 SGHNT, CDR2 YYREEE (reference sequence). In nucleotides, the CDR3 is TGTGCCAGCAGCTTGGTTGGTCAGGGGATACAGGCCTACGAGCAGTACGTC. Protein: CASSLVGQGIQAYEQYV.

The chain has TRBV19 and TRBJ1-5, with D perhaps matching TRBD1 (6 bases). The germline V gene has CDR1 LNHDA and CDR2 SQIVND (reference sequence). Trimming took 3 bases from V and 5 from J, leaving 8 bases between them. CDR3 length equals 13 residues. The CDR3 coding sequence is TGTGCCAGTAGTATGGGGGGGCATCAGCCCCAGCATTTT. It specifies CASSMGGHQPQHF.